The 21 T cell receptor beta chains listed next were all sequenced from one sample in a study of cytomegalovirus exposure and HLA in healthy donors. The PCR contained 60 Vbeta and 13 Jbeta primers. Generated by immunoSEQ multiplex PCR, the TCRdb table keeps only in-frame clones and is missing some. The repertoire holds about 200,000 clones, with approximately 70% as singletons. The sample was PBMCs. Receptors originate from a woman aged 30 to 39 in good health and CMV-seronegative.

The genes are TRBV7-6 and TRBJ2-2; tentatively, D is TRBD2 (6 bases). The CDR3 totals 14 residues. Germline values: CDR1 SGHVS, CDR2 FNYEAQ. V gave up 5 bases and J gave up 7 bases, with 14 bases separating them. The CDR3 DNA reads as TGTGCCAGCAGCGGAGGGATTAGGGGCGGGGAGCTGTTTTTT. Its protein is CASSGGIRGGELFF.

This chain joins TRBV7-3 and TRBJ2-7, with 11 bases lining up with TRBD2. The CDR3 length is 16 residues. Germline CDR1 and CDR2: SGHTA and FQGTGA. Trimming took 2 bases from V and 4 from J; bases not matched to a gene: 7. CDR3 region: CASSLVPSGRLYEQYF. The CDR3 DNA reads TGTGCCAGCAGCTTAGTTCCTAGCGGGAGGTTATACGAGCAGTACTTC.

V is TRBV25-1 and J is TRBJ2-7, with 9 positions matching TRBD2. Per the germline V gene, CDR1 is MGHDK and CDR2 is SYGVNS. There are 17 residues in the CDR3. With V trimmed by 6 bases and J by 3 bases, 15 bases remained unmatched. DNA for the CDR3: TGTGCCAGCAGCGCTACAAGGCGTAGCGGGAGATACTACGAGCAGTACTTC. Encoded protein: CASSATRRSGRYYEQYF.

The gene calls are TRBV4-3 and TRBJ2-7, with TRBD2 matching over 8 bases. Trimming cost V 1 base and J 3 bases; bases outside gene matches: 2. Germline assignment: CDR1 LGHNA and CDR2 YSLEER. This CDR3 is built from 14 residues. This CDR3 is CASSQVLAGYEQYF. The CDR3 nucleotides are TGCGCCAGCAGCCAAGTCCTAGCGGGCTACGAGCAGTACTTC.

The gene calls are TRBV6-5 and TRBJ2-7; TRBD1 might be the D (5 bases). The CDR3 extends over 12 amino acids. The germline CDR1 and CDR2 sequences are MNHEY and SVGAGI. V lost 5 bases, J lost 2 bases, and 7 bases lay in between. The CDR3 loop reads CASSQTAYEQYF. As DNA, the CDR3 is TGTGCCAGCAGTCAGACAGCCTACGAGCAGTACTTC.

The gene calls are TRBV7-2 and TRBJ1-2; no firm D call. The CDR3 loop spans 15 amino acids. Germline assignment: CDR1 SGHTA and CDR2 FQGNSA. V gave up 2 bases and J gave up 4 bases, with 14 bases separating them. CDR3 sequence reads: CASSLREPLLYGYTF. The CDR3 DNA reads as TGTGCCAGCAGCTTACGAGAACCCTTACTCTATGGCTACACCTTC.

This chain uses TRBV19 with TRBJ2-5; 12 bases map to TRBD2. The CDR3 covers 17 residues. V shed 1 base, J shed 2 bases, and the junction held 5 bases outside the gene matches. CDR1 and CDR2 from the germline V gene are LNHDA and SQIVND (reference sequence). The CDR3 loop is CASSIGLAGGGQETQYF. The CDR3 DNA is TGTGCCAGTAGTATAGGTCTAGCGGGAGGGGGGCAAGAGACCCAGTACTTC.

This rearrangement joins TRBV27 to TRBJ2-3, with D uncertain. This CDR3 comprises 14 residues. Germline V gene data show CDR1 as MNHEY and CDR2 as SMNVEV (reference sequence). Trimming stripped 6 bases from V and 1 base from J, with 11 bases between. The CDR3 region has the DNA TGTGCCAGCAGGGAGTCACTTGGCACAGATACGCAGTATTTT. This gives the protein CASRESLGTDTQYF.

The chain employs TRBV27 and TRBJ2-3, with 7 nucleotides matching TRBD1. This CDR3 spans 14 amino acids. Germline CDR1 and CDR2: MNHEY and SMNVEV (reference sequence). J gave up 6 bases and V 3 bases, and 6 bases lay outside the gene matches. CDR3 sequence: CASSLDRRGDTQYF. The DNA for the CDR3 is TGTGCCAGCAGTTTGGACAGGAGAGGGGATACGCAGTATTTT.

Here the CDR3 reads CASSPLDRGLYF. CDR3 bases: TGTGCCAGCTCACCACTGGACAGGGGGCTGTACTTC. This rearrangement joins TRBV18 to TRBJ2-5; 11 bases are shared with TRBD1. This CDR3 contains 12 residues. Per germline, CDR1 KGHSH and CDR2 LQKENI. The V and J ends lost 1 base and 13 bases, in that order; junction bases with no gene match: 2.

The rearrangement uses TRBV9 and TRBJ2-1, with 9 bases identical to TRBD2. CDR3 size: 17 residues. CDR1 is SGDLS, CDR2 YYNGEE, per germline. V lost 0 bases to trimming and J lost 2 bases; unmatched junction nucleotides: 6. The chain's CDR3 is CASSVGGSGGPYNEQFF. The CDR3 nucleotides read TGTGCCAGCAGCGTAGGAGGTAGCGGGGGACCCTACAATGAGCAGTTCTTC.

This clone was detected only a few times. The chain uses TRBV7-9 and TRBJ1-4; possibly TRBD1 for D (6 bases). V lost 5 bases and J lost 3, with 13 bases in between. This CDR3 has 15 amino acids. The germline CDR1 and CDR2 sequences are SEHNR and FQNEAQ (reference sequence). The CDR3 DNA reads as TGTGCCAGCAGCCCGCAGGGGTTGGCTAATGAAAAACTGTTTTTT. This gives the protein CASSPQGLANEKLFF.

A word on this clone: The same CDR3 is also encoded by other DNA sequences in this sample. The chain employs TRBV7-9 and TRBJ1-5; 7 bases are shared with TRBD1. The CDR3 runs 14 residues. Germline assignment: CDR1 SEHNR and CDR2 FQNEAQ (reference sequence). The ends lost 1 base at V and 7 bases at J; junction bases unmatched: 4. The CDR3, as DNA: TGTGCCAGCAGCTTAGGGCAGGGGGGACAGCCCCAGCATTTT. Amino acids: CASSLGQGGQPQHF.

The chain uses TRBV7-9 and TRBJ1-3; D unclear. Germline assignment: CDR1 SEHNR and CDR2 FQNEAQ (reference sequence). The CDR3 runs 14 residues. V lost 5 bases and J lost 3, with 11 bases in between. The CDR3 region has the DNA TGTGCCAGCAGCCCAGACACACTTGGAAACACCATATATTTT. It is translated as CASSPDTLGNTIYF.

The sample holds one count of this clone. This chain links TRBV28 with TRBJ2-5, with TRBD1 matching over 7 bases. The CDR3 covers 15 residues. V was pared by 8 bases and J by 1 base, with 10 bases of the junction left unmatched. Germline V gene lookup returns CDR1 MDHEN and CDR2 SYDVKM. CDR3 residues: CASGLTRGLQETQYF. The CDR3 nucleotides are TGTGCCAGCGGACTCACGAGGGGGCTCCAAGAGACCCAGTACTTC.

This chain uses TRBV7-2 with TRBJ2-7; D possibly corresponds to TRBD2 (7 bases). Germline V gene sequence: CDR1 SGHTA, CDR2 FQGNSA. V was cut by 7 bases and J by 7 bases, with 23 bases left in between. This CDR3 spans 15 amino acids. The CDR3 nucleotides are TGTGCCAGCAATAATAAAATGGGGGGGGCTGATGAGCAGTACTTC. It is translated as CASNNKMGGADEQYF.

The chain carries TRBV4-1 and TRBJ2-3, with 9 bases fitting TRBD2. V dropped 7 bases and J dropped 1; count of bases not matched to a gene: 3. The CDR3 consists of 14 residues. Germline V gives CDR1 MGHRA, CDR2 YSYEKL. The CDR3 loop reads CASTRTSGTDTQYF. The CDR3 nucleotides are TGCGCCAGCACCCGGACTAGCGGCACAGATACGCAGTATTTT.

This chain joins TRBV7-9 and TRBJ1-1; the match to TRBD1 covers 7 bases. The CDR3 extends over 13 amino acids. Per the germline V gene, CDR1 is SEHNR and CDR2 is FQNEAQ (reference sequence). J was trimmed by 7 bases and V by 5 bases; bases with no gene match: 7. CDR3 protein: CASSPGQLIEAFF. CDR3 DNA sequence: TGTGCCAGCAGCCCGGGACAGTTGATTGAAGCTTTCTTT.

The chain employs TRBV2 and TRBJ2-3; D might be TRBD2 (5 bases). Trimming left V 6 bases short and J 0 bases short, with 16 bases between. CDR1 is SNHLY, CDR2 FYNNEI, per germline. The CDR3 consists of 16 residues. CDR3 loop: CASRTAGYSSTDTQYF. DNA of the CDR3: TGTGCCAGCAGGACTGCGGGCTATTCTAGCACAGATACGCAGTATTTT. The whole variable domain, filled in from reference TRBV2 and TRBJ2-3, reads EPEVTQTPSHQVTQMGQEVILRCVPISNHLYFYWYRQILGQKVEFLVSFYNNEISEKSEIFDDQFSVERPDGSNFTLKIRSTKLEDSAMYFCASRTAGYSSTDTQYFGPGTRLTVL.

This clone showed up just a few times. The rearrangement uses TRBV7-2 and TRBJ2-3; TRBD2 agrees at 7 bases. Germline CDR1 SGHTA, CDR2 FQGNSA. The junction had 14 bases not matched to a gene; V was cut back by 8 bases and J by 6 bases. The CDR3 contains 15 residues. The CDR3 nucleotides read TGTGCCAGCGTCTACGGGAGGACGAGTGCGGATACGCAGTATTTT. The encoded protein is CASVYGRTSADTQYF.

DNA of the CDR3: TGTGCCAGCAGCTTAGCGGCACGGAGCTCTGGGGCCAACGTCCTGACTTTC. This gives the protein CASSLAARSSGANVLTF. This rearrangement joins TRBV7-2 to TRBJ2-6; D is unresolved. The V end lost 0 bases, the J end lost 0 bases, and 9 bases lay between the germline ends. The CDR3 has 17 residues. CDR1 SGHTA and CDR2 FQGNSA come from the germline V gene.